The 19 T cell receptor beta chains below all came from one sample that was sequenced in a study of blood T cell repertoires in COVID-19. Profiled with immunoSEQ multiplex PCR; TCRdb holds only in-frame clones, not every one. The sample holds nearly 350,000 clones; less than 90% are singletons and the top ten take roughly 1%. The specimen sequenced was PBMCs or T cells enriched from blood (not recorded which). The source is a young woman who had recovered from COVID-19.

The rearrangement links TRBV7-9 to TRBJ2-5; 7 bases are shared with TRBD1. CDR1 and CDR2 (germline): SEHNR, FQNEAQ (reference sequence). The length of the CDR3 is 14 residues. V dropped 6 bases and J dropped 5; count of bases not matched to a gene: 9. CDR3 sequence reads: CASRPKSRGETQYF. The DNA of the CDR3 is TGTGCCAGCAGACCAAAATCCAGGGGGGAGACCCAGTACTTC.

V usage is TRBV28 and J usage is TRBJ1-2; possibly TRBD1 for D (6 bases). Germline V gene lookup returns CDR1 MDHEN and CDR2 SYDVKM. The CDR3 spans 16 residues. V was pared by 6 bases and J by 5 bases, with 22 bases between. CDR3: CASSGARGAPPYGYTF. CDR3 bases: TGTGCCAGCAGCGGAGCGCGGGGGGCCCCTCCGTATGGCTACACCTTC.

This clone was seen more than once but under ten times. V gene TRBV6-5 combines with J gene TRBJ2-3; TRBD2 is a possible D gene (6 bases). V lost 6 bases and J lost 3, with 16 bases in between. CDR3 size: 15 residues. Looked up from germline, CDR1 is MNHEY and CDR2 is SVGAGI. CDR3 loop: CASSSTGTVTDTQYF. The CDR3 DNA sequence: TGTGCCAGCAGCTCGACCGGGACTGTGACAGATACGCAGTATTTT.

This clone was seen a single time. This chain links TRBV27 with TRBJ2-2; D remains unclear. Germline V gene data show CDR1 as MNHEY and CDR2 as SMNVEV (reference sequence). Trimming cost V 4 bases and J 7 bases, with 13 bases left between them. CDR3 size: 14 residues. The CDR3 coding sequence is TGTGCCAGCAGTTACAGTGTCCCCGTCGGGGAGCTGTTTTTT. Encoded protein: CASSYSVPVGELFF.

This clone was recorded once. The gene calls are TRBV7-9 and TRBJ2-7, with TRBD1 identical over 8 bases. The germline V gene encodes CDR1 SEHNR and CDR2 FQNEAQ (reference sequence). J gave up 0 bases and V 5 bases, and 6 bases lay outside the gene matches. This CDR3 contains 15 residues. DNA for the CDR3: TGTGCCAGCAGCGTGGGACAGGTGAGCTCCTACGAGCAGTACTTC. Protein: CASSVGQVSSYEQYF.

The chain is built from TRBV9 and TRBJ1-2; 7 nucleotides line up with TRBD1. The CDR3 has 18 residues. Germline CDR1 reads SGDLS; CDR2 reads YYNGEE. V lost 0 bases and J lost 4; bases outside the gene matches: 15. As DNA, the CDR3 is TGTGCCAGCAGCGTAGACGGACAGGCGCTTAGGGGGTTCTATGGCTACACCTTC. The encoded protein is CASSVDGQALRGFYGYTF.

This chain links TRBV7-8 with TRBJ1-5; the D gene is possibly TRBD1 (6 bases). CDR3 length equals 16 residues. Germline CDR1 and CDR2: SGHVS and FQNEAQ. V was shortened by 0 bases and J by 2 bases, with 11 bases between the two germline ends. The CDR3, as DNA: TGTGCCAGCAGCTTAGCGGTGGGGGCGGGCAATCAGCCCCAGCATTTT. The encoded protein is CASSLAVGAGNQPQHF. The full variable domain, with the rest looked up from reference TRBV7-8 and TRBJ1-5, is GAGVSQSPRYKVAKRGQDVALRCDPISGHVSLFWYQQALGQGPEFLTYFQNEAQLDKSGLPSDRFFAERPEGSVSTLKIQRTQQEDSAVYLCASSLAVGAGNQPQHFGDGTRLSIL.

The chain recombines TRBV4-1 with TRBJ2-7; 7 nucleotides match TRBD2. After removal of 0 bases from V and 7 bases from J, the junction contained 12 bases not matched to a gene. This CDR3 region has 16 residues. CDR1 is MGHRA, CDR2 YSYEKL, per germline. CDR3 in amino acids: CASSQDQAGSDLEQYF. CDR3 coding DNA: TGCGCCAGCAGCCAAGATCAAGCGGGGAGCGATTTGGAGCAGTACTTC.

This chain uses TRBV6-5 with TRBJ1-4; D is possibly TRBD1 (5 bases). Germline assignment: CDR1 MNHEY and CDR2 SVGAGI. CDR3 length: 14 amino acids. V lost 6 bases to trimming and J lost 8 bases, with 16 bases between them. The CDR3 sequence: CASRTSGGAEKLFF. For the CDR3, the DNA is TGTGCCAGCAGAACTTCGGGAGGGGCCGAAAAACTGTTTTTT.

This CDR3 reads CASSLLLTGGGTSGEETQYF. The DNA of the CDR3 is TGTGCCAGCAGTTTACTGTTGACAGGGGGCGGGACTAGCGGTGAAGAGACCCAGTACTTC. This chain joins TRBV28 and TRBJ2-5, with D perhaps TRBD2 (11 bases). Germline CDR1 reads MDHEN; CDR2 reads SYDVKM. CDR3 size: 20 residues. The V and J ends lost 2 bases and 3 bases respectively, with 28 bases between them.

The chain recombines TRBV6-5 with TRBJ2-7; 9 nucleotides match TRBD1. Trimming removed 0 bases from V and 7 bases from J; junction bases left unmatched: 7. This CDR3 region has 15 residues. Germline V CDR1 and CDR2: MNHEY, SVGAGI. CDR3 region: CASSYSTGTGWEQYF. The CDR3 DNA reads as TGTGCCAGCAGTTACTCTACCGGGACAGGGTGGGAGCAGTACTTC.

CDR3 coding DNA: TGTGCCAGCAGCCAAAGGACACCGGCTGGAAACACCATATATTTT. Translating gives CASSQRTPAGNTIYF. The chain has TRBV14 and TRBJ1-3, with D possibly matching TRBD1 (5 bases). Trimming left V 2 bases short and J 2 bases short, with 10 bases between. This CDR3 region has 15 residues. Germline CDR1 reads SGHDN; CDR2 reads FVKESK.

The V gene is TRBV27, the J gene TRBJ2-1, with TRBD2 matching 10 bases. The CDR3 runs 17 residues. Germline V CDR1 and CDR2: MNHEY, SMNVEV (reference sequence). The trim removed 2 bases at V and 7 bases at J, leaving 11 bases unmatched. The CDR3 region is CASSLEGILAGQNEQFF. The CDR3 nucleotides are TGTGCCAGCAGTTTAGAGGGGATACTAGCGGGGCAAAATGAGCAGTTCTTC.

The chain couples TRBV28 to TRBJ2-5; 10 nucleotides align to TRBD1. Germline V gene data show CDR1 as MDHEN and CDR2 as SYDVKM. The junction had 11 bases not matched to a gene; V was cut back by 1 base and J by 6 bases. CDR3 length: 17 residues. CDR3 amino acids: CASSLSAAGQGLQTQYF. The DNA of the CDR3 is TGTGCCAGCAGTTTATCAGCAGCGGGACAGGGGTTGCAGACCCAGTACTTC.

The gene calls are TRBV5-1 and TRBJ1-5; D is possibly TRBD1 (5 bases). The CDR3 extends over 17 amino acids. Trimming removed 0 bases at V and 0 bases at J, with 13 bases between. The germline gives CDR1 SGHRS, CDR2 YFSETQ. CDR3 DNA sequence: TGCGCCAGCAGCTTGGAAGGGGTTACTAATAGCAATCAGCCCCAGCATTTT. It is translated as CASSLEGVTNSNQPQHF.

The chain joins TRBV29-1 to TRBJ1-4, with D uncertain. Germline assignment: CDR1 SQVTM and CDR2 ANQGSEA. The CDR3 has 14 residues. V gave up 3 bases and J gave up 0 bases, with 8 bases separating them. Here the CDR3 reads CSVDTRATNEKLFF. In DNA form, the CDR3 reads TGCAGCGTTGACACTCGTGCAACTAATGAAAAACTGTTTTTT.

J is TRBJ2-3 and V is TRBV24-1; 7 bases are a match to TRBD1. The germline V gene has CDR1 KGHDR and CDR2 SFDVKD. This CDR3 has 14 amino acids. V lost 5 bases to trimming and J lost 6 bases; unmatched junction nucleotides: 7. The CDR3 loop is CATSATQGWDTQYF. The CDR3 DNA reads TGTGCCACCAGTGCTACACAGGGGTGGGATACGCAGTATTTT.

To note about this clone: A read error may explain this, as a much larger clone is one base away. The chain joins TRBV7-2 to TRBJ2-7; 10 nucleotides match TRBD1. CDR1 and CDR2 from the germline V gene are SGHTA and FQGNSA. J gave up 5 bases and V 5 bases, and 3 bases lay outside the gene matches. This CDR3 has 13 residues. The CDR3 is CASSQGQGNEQYF. DNA for the CDR3: TGTGCCAGCAGCCAGGGACAGGGGAACGAGCAGTACTTC.

This clone was found a few times. This chain uses TRBV5-1 with TRBJ1-4; the D is unclear. V was clipped by 4 bases and J by 0 bases, with 13 bases between them. Germline V gives CDR1 SGHRS, CDR2 YFSETQ. The CDR3 spans 16 residues. Written as DNA, the CDR3 is TGCGCCAGCAGCCCTGGGGAGGTTCCAACTAATGAAAAACTGTTTTTT. Translation: CASSPGEVPTNEKLFF.